The clone carrying this TCR beta chain was observed many times. The V segment lost 5 bases and the J segment 7 bases; nucleotides outside the gene matches: 9. CDR3 length: 14 residues. Germline-derived CDR1 and CDR2 are MDHEN and SYDVKM. The data were obtained in a study of early T cells in non-severe SARS-CoV-2 infection. TCRdb ran MiXCR on the 5' RACE reads and lists one entry per CDR3 protein. In the table there are 70,000 to 95,000 distinct CDR3 sequences, 7.5% to 10% of which are singletons. This sequence was found in an adult who was a healthcare worker with PCR-confirmed SARS-CoV-2 infection or an uninfected control (not recorded which). The source material was whole blood. The rearrangement joins TRBV28 to TRBJ2-5; 8 nucleotides line up with TRBD2. The CDR3: CASSPGTSIGTQYF. The DNA for the CDR3 is TGTGCCAGCAGTCCTGGGACTAGTATTGGGACCCAGTACTTC.